Each of the 20 T cell receptor beta chains below was sequenced from the same sample in a study of T cell repertoires in cytomegalovirus infection. TCRdb independently ran MiXCR on the reads; one entry per CDR3 protein. The repertoire has around 300,000 distinct CDR3 sequences, 9.5% of them found once; the top ten carry 4.3%. The sample taken for sequencing was PBMCs. These TCRs come from a human donor in good health (CMV status not recorded). Some clones in this sample may be carry-over from other donors' samples.

This clonotype was recorded many times. The chain couples TRBV7-2 to TRBJ1-5; unclear D gene. Trimming shortened V by 3 bases and J by 9 bases, and 15 bases separated the two germline ends. Germline V CDR1 and CDR2: SGHTA, FQGNSA. This CDR3 has 14 residues. The CDR3 sequence is CASSFNPSLRPQHF. The CDR3 DNA sequence: TGTGCCAGCAGCTTTAATCCTTCTTTGCGGCCCCAGCATTTT.

The chain links TRBV5-1 to TRBJ2-1, with 8 bases that match TRBD1. Germline lookup yields CDR1 SGHRS and CDR2 YFSETQ. The V gene end was trimmed by 4 bases and the J gene end by 0 bases; junction bases not matched to a gene: 3. The CDR3 loop spans 15 amino acids. The CDR3 here is CASSVQGDSYNEQFF. In nucleotides, the CDR3 is TGCGCCAGCAGCGTACAGGGGGACTCCTACAATGAGCAGTTCTTC.

This clonotype was observed at least ten times. This rearrangement joins TRBV4-2 to TRBJ2-4; no definite D call. The length of the CDR3 is 19 residues. The V gene's germline CDR1 is LGHNA and CDR2 YNFKEQ. Trimming took 0 bases from V and 0 from J, leaving 18 bases between them. CDR3 residues: CASSQDSVGTALAKNIQYF. For the CDR3, the DNA is TGTGCCAGCAGCCAAGACTCGGTCGGAACGGCTCTAGCCAAAAACATTCAGTACTTC.

This clonotype has just a few counts. V is TRBV28 and J is TRBJ1-2; D is unresolved. Trimming took off 2 bases at V and 7 bases at J, with 14 bases between the two ends. Germline assignment: CDR1 MDHEN and CDR2 SYDVKM. CDR3 size: 14 residues. CDR3 sequence reads: CASSLAGLRRGYTF. Here the CDR3 DNA reads TGTGCCAGCAGTTTAGCAGGTCTCCGACGTGGCTACACCTTC.

The rearrangement links TRBV11-2 to TRBJ2-7, with D uncertain. V was cut by 2 bases and J by 2 bases, with 10 bases left in between. CDR3 length: 14 amino acids. Germline values: CDR1 SGHAT, CDR2 FQNNGV. The CDR3: CASSLRRTPYEQYF. CDR3 bases: TGTGCCAGCAGCTTAAGGCGGACCCCCTACGAGCAGTACTTC.

The J gene is TRBJ1-5, the V gene TRBV24-1; D unclear. The CDR3 loop spans 13 amino acids. Per germline, CDR1 KGHDR and CDR2 SFDVKD. Trimming removed 4 bases from V and 3 bases from J, with 6 bases in between. The CDR3 spells CATSDGFNQPQHF. The CDR3 DNA reads TGTGCCACCAGTGACGGATTCAATCAGCCCCAGCATTTT.

There are a few counts of this clonotype. This chain joins TRBV28 and TRBJ2-2, with a possible D match to TRBD2 (5 bases). Germline CDR1 reads MDHEN; CDR2 reads SYDVKM. The CDR3 is made up of 15 amino acids. The V and J ends lost 5 bases and 1 base respectively, with 11 bases between them. In nucleotides, the CDR3 is TGTGCCAGCAGTAACGCGGGCTTGAACACCGGGGAGCTGTTTTTT. Translated: CASSNAGLNTGELFF.

Here the CDR3 reads CASSSRTAPPTDTQYF. CDR3 nucleotide sequence: TGTGCCAGCAGCTCCCGAACGGCCCCTCCCACAGATACGCAGTATTTT. The J gene is TRBJ2-3, the V gene TRBV7-9; D is uncertain. Between the trimmed V and J ends, which lost 4 bases and 2 bases, there was a span of 16 bases. The CDR3 has 16 residues. Germline V CDR1 and CDR2: SEHNR, FQNEAQ (reference sequence).

This clonotype has a handful of counts. The gene calls are TRBV18 and TRBJ1-2; a weak D match, TRBD1 (6 bases). Trimming cost V 2 bases and J 6 bases, with 7 bases left between them. Germline V gene data show CDR1 as KGHSH and CDR2 as LQKENI. The CDR3 is made up of 12 amino acids. The CDR3 is CASSPGGHGYTF. CDR3 nucleotide sequence: TGTGCCAGCTCACCAGGGGGGCATGGCTACACCTTC.

The chain uses TRBV20-1 and TRBJ2-2; 8 positions agree with TRBD2. The CDR3 consists of 16 residues. J gave up 4 bases and V 0 bases, and 7 bases lay outside the gene matches. In germline, CDR1 is DFQATT, CDR2 SNEGSKA (reference sequence). The CDR3 region has the DNA TGCAGTGCTAGAGATCCGCGGGAGGCAGGCACCGGGGAGCTGTTTTTT. Encoded protein: CSARDPREAGTGELFF.

The rearrangement joins TRBV12-3 or TRBV12-4 to TRBJ2-4; D remains unclear. V lost 0 bases and J lost 7, with 10 bases in between. The CDR3 sequence is 14 residues long. The CDR3 sequence: CASSLASRSNIQYF. CDR3 nucleotides: TGTGCCAGCAGTTTAGCTAGCCGCTCGAACATTCAGTACTTC.

Only a few counts were recorded for this clonotype. The V call is TRBV18, the J call TRBJ2-7; D may correspond to TRBD1 or TRBD2 (5 bases each). Per germline, CDR1 KGHSH and CDR2 LQKENI. Between the trimmed V and J ends, which lost 3 bases and 4 bases, there was a span of 13 bases. The CDR3 covers 14 residues. The chain's CDR3 is CASSPRGETYEQYF. In DNA form, the CDR3 reads TGTGCCAGCTCACCTCGAGGGGAGACTTACGAGCAGTACTTC.

The chain joins TRBV7-6 to TRBJ1-2, with D hard to call. V was trimmed by 4 bases and J by 4 bases, leaving 16 bases between them. The germline V gene has CDR1 SGHVS and CDR2 FNYEAQ. There are 15 residues in the CDR3. The CDR3 protein is CASSSGEGSGYGYTF. In nucleotides, the CDR3 is TGTGCCAGCAGCTCAGGCGAGGGTTCGGGCTATGGCTACACCTTC.

This clonotype was found a few times. The rearrangement joins TRBV5-5 to TRBJ2-4, with 8 bases aligning to TRBD1. The germline gives CDR1 SGHKS, CDR2 YYEKEE (reference sequence). The CDR3 has 13 amino acids. The trim removed 2 bases at V and 11 bases at J, leaving 6 bases unmatched. In DNA form, the CDR3 reads TGTGCCAGCAGCTTCGGACAGGGTAAAGTTCAGTACTTC. Its protein product is CASSFGQGKVQYF.

Many counts were recorded for this clonotype. The rearrangement links TRBV7-2 to TRBJ2-1; D gene ambiguous. The CDR3 is made up of 14 amino acids. Trimming shortened V by 5 bases and J by 4 bases, and 12 bases separated the two germline ends. From germline, CDR1 is SGHTA and CDR2 FQGNSA. The CDR3 DNA reads as TGTGCCAGCAGCCACGCAATGGATTACAATGAGCAGTTCTTC. Encoded protein: CASSHAMDYNEQFF.

This CDR3 reads CASSGSGATYNEQFF. The DNA of the CDR3 is TGTGCCAGCAGTGGATCAGGGGCTACCTACAATGAGCAGTTCTTC. The chain combines TRBV28 with TRBJ2-1; D perhaps matches TRBD1 (6 bases). CDR1 is MDHEN and CDR2 is SYDVKM in the germline V gene. This CDR3 contains 15 residues. V gave up 5 bases and J gave up 2 bases, with 13 bases separating them.

This clonotype was detected ten times or more. The rearrangement links TRBV7-2 to TRBJ2-4; 11 bases line up with TRBD2. Germline values: CDR1 SGHTA, CDR2 FQGNSA. This CDR3 spans 17 amino acids. V lost 1 base, J lost 7 bases, and 9 bases stayed unmatched. The CDR3 DNA reads as TGTGCCAGCAGCTTAGAGAGGACTAGCGGGTTCAGGAACATTCAGTACTTC. Its translation is CASSLERTSGFRNIQYF.

This clonotype was found many times. CDR3 sequence (DNA): TGTGCCAGCAGCTCCAGGGGTTCCACGAACACGCAGTATTTT. The encoded protein is CASSSRGSTNTQYF. The rearrangement links TRBV7-2 to TRBJ2-3; TRBD1 might be the D (6 bases). CDR1 is SGHTA, CDR2 FQGNSA, per germline. V dropped 4 bases and J dropped 9 bases, with 17 bases sitting between them. The CDR3 has 14 amino acids.

This clonotype has only a few counts. V and J are TRBV7-3 and TRBJ2-2; D tentatively reads TRBD1 or TRBD2 (5 bases each). This CDR3 has 15 residues. V lost 5 bases, J lost 1 base, and 11 bases lay in between. Germline loops: CDR1 SGHTA, CDR2 FQGTGA. The CDR3 is CASSPGPQNTGELFF. Here the CDR3 DNA reads TGTGCCAGCAGCCCGGGACCTCAGAACACCGGGGAGCTGTTTTTT.

Only one count was recorded for this clonotype. V is TRBV19 and J is TRBJ2-7; D possibly corresponds to TRBD2 (6 bases). V lost 1 base, J lost 0 bases, and 13 bases lay in between. Germline V gene lookup returns CDR1 LNHDA and CDR2 SQIVND (reference sequence). CDR3 length: 16 residues. The CDR3 reads CASSIAASASSYEQYF. CDR3 DNA sequence: TGTGCCAGTAGTATAGCGGCTAGCGCCTCCTCCTACGAGCAGTACTTC.